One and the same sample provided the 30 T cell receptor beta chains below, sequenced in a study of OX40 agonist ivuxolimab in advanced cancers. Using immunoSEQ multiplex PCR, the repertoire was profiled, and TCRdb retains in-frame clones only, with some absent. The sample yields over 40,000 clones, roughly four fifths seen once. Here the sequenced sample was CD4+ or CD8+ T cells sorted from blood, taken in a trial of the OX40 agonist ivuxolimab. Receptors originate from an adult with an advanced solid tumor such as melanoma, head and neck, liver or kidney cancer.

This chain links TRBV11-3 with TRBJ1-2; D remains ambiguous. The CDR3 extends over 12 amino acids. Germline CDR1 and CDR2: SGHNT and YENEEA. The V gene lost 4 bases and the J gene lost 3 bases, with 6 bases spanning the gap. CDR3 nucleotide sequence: TGTGCCAGCAGCTCGTCGGACTATGGCTACACCTTC. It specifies CASSSSDYGYTF.

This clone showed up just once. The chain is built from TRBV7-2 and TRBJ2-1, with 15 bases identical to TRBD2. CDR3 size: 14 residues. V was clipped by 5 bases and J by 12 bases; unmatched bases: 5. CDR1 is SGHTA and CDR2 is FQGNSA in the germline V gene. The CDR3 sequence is CASSPRTSGGVQFF. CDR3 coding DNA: TGTGCCAGCAGCCCGAGGACTAGCGGGGGGGTGCAGTTCTTC.

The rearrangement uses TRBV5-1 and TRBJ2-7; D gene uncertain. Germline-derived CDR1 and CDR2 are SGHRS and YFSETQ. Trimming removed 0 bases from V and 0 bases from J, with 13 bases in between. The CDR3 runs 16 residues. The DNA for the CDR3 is TGCGCCAGCAGCTTGGGTGTTCAGCCGAGCTCCTACGAGCAGTACTTC. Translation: CASSLGVQPSSYEQYF.

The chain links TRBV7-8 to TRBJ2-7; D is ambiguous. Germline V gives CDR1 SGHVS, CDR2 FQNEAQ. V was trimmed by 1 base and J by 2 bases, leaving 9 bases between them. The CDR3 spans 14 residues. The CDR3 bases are TGTGCCAGCAGCTTAGGGCTTTATGCCTACGAGCAGTACTTC. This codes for CASSLGLYAYEQYF.

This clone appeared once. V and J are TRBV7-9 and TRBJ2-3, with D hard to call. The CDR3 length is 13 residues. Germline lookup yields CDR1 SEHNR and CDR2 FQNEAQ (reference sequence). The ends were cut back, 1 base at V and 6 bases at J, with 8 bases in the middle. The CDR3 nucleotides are TGTGCCAGCAGCTTAGGAGGAGCGGATACGCAGTATTTT. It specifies CASSLGGADTQYF.

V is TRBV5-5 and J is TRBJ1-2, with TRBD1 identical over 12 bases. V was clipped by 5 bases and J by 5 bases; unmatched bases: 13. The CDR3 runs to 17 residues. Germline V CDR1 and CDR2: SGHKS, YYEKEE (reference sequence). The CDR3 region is CASSYDLPGQGAYGYTF. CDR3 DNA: TGTGCCAGCAGTTACGATCTTCCGGGACAGGGGGCTTATGGCTACACCTTC.

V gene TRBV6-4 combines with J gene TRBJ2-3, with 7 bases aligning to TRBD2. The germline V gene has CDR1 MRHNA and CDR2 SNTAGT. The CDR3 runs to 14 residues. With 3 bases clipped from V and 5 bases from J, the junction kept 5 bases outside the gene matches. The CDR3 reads CASSEGGVRDTQYF. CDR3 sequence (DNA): TGTGCCAGCAGTGAGGGAGGGGTCAGAGATACGCAGTATTTT.

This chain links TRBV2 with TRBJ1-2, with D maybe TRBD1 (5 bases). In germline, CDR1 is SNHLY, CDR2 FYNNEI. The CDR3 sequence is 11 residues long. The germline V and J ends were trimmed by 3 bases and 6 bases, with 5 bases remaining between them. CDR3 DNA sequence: TGTGCCAGCAGTGAGGGGCATGGCTACACCTTC. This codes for CASSEGHGYTF.

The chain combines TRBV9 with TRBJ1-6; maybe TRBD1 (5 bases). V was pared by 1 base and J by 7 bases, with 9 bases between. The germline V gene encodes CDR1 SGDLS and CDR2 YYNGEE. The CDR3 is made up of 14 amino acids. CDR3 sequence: CASSVTRENSPLHF. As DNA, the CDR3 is TGTGCCAGCAGCGTAACCAGGGAAAATTCACCCCTCCACTTT.

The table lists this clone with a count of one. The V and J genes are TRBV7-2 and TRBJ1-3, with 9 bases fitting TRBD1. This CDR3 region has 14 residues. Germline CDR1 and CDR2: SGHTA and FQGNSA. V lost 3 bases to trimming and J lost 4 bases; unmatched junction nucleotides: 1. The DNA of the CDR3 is TGTGCCAGCAGCTTGACAGGGGGAGGAAACACCATATATTTT. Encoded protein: CASSLTGGGNTIYF. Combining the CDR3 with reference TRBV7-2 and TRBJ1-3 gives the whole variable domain GAGVSQSPSNKVTEKGKDVELRCDPISGHTALYWYRQSLGQGLEFLIYFQGNSAPDKSGLPSDRFSAERTGGSVSTLTIQRTQQEDSAVYLCASSLTGGGNTIYFGEGSWLTVV.

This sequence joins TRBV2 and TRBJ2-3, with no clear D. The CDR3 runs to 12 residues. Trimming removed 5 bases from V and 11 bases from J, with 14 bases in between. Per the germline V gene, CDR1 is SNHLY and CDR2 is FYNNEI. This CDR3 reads CASSRLSLRQYF. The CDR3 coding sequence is TGTGCCAGCAGTAGACTCTCGCTGAGGCAGTATTTT.

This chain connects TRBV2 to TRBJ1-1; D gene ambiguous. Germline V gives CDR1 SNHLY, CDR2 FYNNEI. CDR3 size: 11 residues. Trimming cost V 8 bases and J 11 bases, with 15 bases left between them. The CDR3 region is CASVGTLGAFF. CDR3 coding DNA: TGTGCCAGCGTTGGAACCCTGGGGGCTTTCTTT.

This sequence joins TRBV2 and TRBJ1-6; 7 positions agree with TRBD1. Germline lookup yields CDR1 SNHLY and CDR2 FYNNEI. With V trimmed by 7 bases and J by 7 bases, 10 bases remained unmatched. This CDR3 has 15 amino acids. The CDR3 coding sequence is TGTGCCAGCAACCAGGACAGGACCGGGAATTCACCCCTCCACTTT. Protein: CASNQDRTGNSPLHF.

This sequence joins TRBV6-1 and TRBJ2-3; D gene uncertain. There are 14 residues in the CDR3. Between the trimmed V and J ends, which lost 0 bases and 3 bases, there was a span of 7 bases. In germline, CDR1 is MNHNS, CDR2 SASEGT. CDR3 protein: CASSEAMGTDTQYF. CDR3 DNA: TGTGCCAGCAGTGAAGCAATGGGGACAGATACGCAGTATTTT.

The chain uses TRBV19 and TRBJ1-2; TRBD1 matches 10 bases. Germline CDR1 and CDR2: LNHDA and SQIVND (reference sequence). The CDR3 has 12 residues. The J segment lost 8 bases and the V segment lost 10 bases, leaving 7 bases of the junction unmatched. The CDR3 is CAIDRGPGGYTF. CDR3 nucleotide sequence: TGTGCCATCGACAGGGGGCCGGGCGGCTACACCTTC. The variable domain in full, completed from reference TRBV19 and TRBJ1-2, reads DGGITQSPKYLFRKEGQNVTLSCEQNLNHDAMYWYRQDPGQGLRLIYYSQIVNDFQKGDIAEGYSVSREKKESFPLTVTSAQKNPTAFYLCAIDRGPGGYTFGSGTRLTVV.

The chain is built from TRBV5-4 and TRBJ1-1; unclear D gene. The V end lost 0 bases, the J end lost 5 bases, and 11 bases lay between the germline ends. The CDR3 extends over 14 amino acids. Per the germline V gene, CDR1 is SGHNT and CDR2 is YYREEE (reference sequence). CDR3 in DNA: TGTGCCAGCAGCTTGGGGCCACTGAGGACTGAAGCTTTCTTT. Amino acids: CASSLGPLRTEAFF.

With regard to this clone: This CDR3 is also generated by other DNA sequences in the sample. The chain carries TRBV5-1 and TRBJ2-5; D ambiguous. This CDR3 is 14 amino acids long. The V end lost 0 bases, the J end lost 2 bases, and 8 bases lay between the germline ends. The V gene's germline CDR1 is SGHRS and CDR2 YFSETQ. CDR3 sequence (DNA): TGCGCCAGCAGCTTGGGGGCTGGGCAAGAGACCCAGTACTTC. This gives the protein CASSLGAGQETQYF.

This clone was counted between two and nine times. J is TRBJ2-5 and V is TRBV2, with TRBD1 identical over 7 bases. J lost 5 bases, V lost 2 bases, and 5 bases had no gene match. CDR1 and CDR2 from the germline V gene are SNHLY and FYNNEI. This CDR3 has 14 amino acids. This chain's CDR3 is CASSELTGAETQYF. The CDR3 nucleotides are TGTGCCAGCAGTGAACTCACAGGGGCGGAGACCCAGTACTTC. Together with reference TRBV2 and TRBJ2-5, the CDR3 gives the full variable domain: EPEVTQTPSHQVTQMGQEVILRCVPISNHLYFYWYRQILGQKVEFLVSFYNNEISEKSEIFDDQFSVERPDGSNFTLKIRSTKLEDSAMYFCASSELTGAETQYFGPGTRLLVL.

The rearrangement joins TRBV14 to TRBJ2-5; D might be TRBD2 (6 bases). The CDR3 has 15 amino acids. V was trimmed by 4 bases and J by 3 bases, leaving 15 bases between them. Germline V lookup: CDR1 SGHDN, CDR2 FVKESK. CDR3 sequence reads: CASSPGGVAKETQYF. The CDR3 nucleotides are TGTGCCAGCAGCCCCGGCGGGGTTGCCAAAGAGACCCAGTACTTC.

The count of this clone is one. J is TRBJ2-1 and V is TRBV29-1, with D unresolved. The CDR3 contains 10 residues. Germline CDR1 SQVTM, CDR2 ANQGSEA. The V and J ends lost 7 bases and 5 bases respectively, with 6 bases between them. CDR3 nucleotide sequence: TGCAGCGCCCGGCACAATGAGCAGTTCTTC. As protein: CSARHNEQFF.

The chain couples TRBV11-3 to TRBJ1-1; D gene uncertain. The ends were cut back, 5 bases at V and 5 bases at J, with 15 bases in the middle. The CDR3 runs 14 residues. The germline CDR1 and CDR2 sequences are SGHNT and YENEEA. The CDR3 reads CASSIQPGNTEAFF. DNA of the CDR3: TGTGCCAGCAGCATCCAGCCGGGGAATACTGAAGCTTTCTTT.

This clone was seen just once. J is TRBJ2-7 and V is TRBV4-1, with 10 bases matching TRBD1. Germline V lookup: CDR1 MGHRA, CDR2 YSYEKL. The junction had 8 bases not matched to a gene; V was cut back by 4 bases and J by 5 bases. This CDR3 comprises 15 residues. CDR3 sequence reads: CASSPGWTGGHEQYF. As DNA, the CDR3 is TGCGCCAGCAGCCCTGGTTGGACAGGGGGTCACGAGCAGTACTTC.

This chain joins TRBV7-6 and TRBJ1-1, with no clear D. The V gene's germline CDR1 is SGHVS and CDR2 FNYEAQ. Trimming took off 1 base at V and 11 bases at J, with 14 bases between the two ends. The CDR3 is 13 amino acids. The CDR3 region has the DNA TGTGCCAGCAGCTTAGGGCCCTCAAGGGAGGCTTTCTTT. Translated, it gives CASSLGPSREAFF.

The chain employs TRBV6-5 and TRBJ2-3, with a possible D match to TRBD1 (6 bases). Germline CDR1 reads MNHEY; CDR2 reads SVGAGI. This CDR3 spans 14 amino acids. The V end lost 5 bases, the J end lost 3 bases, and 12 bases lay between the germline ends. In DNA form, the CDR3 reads TGTGCCAGCAGTACTACAGGGTATACAGATACGCAGTATTTT. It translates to CASSTTGYTDTQYF.

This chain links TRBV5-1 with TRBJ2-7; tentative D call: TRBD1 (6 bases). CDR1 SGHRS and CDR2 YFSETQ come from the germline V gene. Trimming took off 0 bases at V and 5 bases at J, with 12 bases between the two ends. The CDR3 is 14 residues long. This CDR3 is CASSLVGRGDEQYF. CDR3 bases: TGCGCCAGCAGCTTGGTCGGCAGGGGAGACGAGCAGTACTTC. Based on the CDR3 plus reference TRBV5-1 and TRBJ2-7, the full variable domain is KAGVTQTPRYLIKTRGQQVTLSCSPISGHRSVSWYQQTPGQGLQFLFEYFSETQRNKGNFPGRFSGRQFSNSRSEMNVSTLELGDSALYLCASSLVGRGDEQYFGPGTRLTVT.

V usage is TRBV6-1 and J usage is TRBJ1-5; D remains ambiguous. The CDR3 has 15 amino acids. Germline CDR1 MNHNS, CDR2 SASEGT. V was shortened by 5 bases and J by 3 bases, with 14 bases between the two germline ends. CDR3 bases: TGTGCCAGCAGTCCCCATGACGGGAACAATCAGCCCCAGCATTTT. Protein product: CASSPHDGNNQPQHF.

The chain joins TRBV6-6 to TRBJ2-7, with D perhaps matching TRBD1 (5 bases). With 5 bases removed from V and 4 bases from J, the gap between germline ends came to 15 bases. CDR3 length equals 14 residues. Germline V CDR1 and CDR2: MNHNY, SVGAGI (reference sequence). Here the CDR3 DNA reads TGTGCCAGCAGTCCCCTGTTGGGGCGGTACGAGCAGTACTTC. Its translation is CASSPLLGRYEQYF.

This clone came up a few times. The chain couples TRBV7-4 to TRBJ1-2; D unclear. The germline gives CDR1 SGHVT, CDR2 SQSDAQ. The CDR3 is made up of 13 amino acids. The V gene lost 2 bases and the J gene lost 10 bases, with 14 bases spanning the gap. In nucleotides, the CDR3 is TGTGCCAGCAGCTTAAGCTCCCCCGCCAACTACACCTTC. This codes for CASSLSSPANYTF. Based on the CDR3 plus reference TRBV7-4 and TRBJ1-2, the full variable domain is GAGVSQSPRYKVAKRGRDVALRCDSISGHVTLYWYRQTLGQGSEVLTYSQSDAQRDKSGRPSGRFSAERPERSVSTLKIQRTEQGDSAVYLCASSLSSPANYTFGSGTRLTVV.

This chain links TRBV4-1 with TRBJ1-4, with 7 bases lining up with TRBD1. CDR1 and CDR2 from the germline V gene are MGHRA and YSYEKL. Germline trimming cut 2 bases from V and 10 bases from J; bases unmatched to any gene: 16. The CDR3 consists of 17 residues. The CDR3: CASSQMTGLGAAGKLFF. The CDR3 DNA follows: TGCGCCAGCAGCCAAATGACAGGGTTAGGGGCCGCGGGAAAACTGTTTTTT.

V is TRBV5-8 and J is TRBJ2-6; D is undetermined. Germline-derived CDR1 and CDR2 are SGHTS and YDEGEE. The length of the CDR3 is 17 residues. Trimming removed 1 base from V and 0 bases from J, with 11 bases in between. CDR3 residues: CASSLLLDASGANVLTF. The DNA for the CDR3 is TGTGCCAGCAGCTTGTTACTGGACGCCTCTGGGGCCAACGTCCTGACTTTC.